This T cell receptor (beta chain) was sequenced for a study of blood T cell repertoires in COVID-19. About the study: Italy, Spain and the United States were the sources of the convalescent and acute COVID-19 samples.

Trimming cost V 5 bases and J 0 bases, with 17 bases left between them. CDR1 and CDR2 (germline): SGHTA, FQGNSA. The CDR3 contains 16 residues. Authors' analysis steps: Reference gene primer amplification gave nucleated cell count estimates. Sequencing used immunoSEQ multiplex PCR; TCRdb keeps in-frame clones, though not all of them. That table furnishes V, J and clone size, whereas the DNA furnished D and trimming. There are tens of thousands of clones in the sample; about 89% occur only once, and approximately 8% lies in the top ten. Sequencing was done on a sample of peripheral blood. V gene TRBV7-2 combines with J gene TRBJ2-7; D may be TRBD1 (7 bases). The sequence was obtained from a man aged 50 to 59 with active COVID-19. CDR3 protein: CASSPQGGAGSYEQYF. DNA of the CDR3: TGTGCCAGCAGCCCGCAGGGGGGCGCAGGCTCCTACGAGCAGTACTTC. Using reference TRBV7-2 and TRBJ2-7 for the parts outside the CDR3, the full variable domain is GAGVSQSPSNKVTEKGKDVELRCDPISGHTALYWYRQSLGQGLEFLIYFQGNSAPDKSGLPSDRFSAERTGGSVSTLTIQRTQQEDSAVYLCASSPQGGAGSYEQYFGPGTRLTVT.